This T cell receptor (beta chain) was observed in a study of STAT5B mutations in CD4+ large granular lymphocyte leukemia. Study-wide context: Among healthy donors, a particular HLA allele went with more CDR3 'QG' motifs. General study results and limits: Main leukemic clonotypes were patient-specific, but roughly 26% appeared at low frequency elsewhere. Without putative leukemic clones, patient CD4-sorted repertoires remained more clonal than healthy CD4+ repertoires.

As handled by the study authors: A productive frequency of 2.59 x 10-5 was the lowest detectable. The assay was immunoSEQ multiplex PCR, and TCRdb's table has in-frame clones only and misses some. For V, J and clone size, that table is used; D and trimming come from the DNA. Of approximately 41,000 clones listed, 65% to 90% are singletons. Trimming at V came to 8 bases and at J to 5 bases, leaving 4 bases not matched to a gene. The germline V gene encodes CDR1 WSHSY and CDR2 SAAADI. The CDR3 is made up of 13 amino acids. A remark on this clone: What it recognizes is unknown.

This chain links TRBV10-2 with TRBJ1-5; the match to TRBD1 covers 9 bases. What was sequenced was CD4+ T cells from blood buffy coats. This receptor was obtained from a human donor in good health. The CDR3 sequence: CASWTGEHQPQHF. In DNA, the CDR3 is TGCGCCAGCTGGACAGGGGAGCATCAGCCCCAGCATTTT.